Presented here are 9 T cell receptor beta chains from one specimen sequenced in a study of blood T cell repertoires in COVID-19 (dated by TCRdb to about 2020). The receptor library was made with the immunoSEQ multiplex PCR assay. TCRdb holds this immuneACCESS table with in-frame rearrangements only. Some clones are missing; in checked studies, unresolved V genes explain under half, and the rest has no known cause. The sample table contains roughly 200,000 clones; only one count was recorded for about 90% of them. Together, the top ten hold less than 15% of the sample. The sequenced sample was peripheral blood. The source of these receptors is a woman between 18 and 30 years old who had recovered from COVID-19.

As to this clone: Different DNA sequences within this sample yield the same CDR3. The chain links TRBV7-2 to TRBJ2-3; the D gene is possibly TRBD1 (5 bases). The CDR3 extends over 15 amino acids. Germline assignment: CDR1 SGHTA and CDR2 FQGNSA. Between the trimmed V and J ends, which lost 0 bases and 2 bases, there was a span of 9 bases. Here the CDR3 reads CASSLAGGHTDTQYF. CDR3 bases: TGTGCCAGCAGCTTAGCCGGCGGACACACAGATACGCAGTATTTT.

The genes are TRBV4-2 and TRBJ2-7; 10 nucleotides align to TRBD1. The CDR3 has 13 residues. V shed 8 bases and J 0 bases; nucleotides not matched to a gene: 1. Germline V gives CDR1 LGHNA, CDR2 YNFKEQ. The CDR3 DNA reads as TGTGCCAGCCGGGACAGGGGCTCCTACGAGCAGTACTTC. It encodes CASRDRGSYEQYF.

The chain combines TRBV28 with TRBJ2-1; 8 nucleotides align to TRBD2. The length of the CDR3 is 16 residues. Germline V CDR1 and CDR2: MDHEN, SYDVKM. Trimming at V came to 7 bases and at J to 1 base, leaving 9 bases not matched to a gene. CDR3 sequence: CASTDPGGRSYNEQFF. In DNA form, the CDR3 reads TGTGCCAGCACGGACCCTGGCGGGAGGTCCTACAATGAGCAGTTCTTC.

The CDR3, as DNA: TGTGCCAGCAGCTTGGCCGGGGGGTTGCGCACTGAAGCTTTCTTT. This codes for CASSLAGGLRTEAFF. This chain uses TRBV5-4 with TRBJ1-1; maybe TRBD1 (5 bases). There are 15 residues in the CDR3. V lost 0 bases, J lost 4 bases, and 13 bases lay in between. Germline V gene data show CDR1 as SGHNT and CDR2 as YYREEE (reference sequence).

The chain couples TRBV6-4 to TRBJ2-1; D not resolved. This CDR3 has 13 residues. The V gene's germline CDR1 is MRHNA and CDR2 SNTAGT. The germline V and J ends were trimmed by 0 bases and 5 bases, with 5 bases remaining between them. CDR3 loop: CASSDSFNNEQFF. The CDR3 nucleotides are TGTGCCAGCAGTGACTCGTTTAACAATGAGCAGTTCTTC.

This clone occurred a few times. The CDR3 nucleotides are TGCGCCAGCAGCCAAGTCGGGTCGGGCATATATTTT. Its translation: CASSQVGSGIYF. The V call is TRBV4-1, the J call TRBJ1-3; the D is unclear. The CDR3 spans 12 residues. Looked up from germline, CDR1 is MGHRA and CDR2 is YSYEKL. Trimming left V 1 base short and J 12 bases short, with 10 bases between.

The CDR3, as DNA: TGTGCCAGTAGTTCCGGACAAAACACAGATACGCAGTATTTT. The encoded protein is CASSSGQNTDTQYF. The chain combines TRBV19 with TRBJ2-3; maybe TRBD1 (5 bases). V dropped 5 bases and J dropped 2 bases, with 11 bases sitting between them. Germline CDR1 is LNHDA and CDR2 is SQIVND (reference sequence). This CDR3 is 14 amino acids long.

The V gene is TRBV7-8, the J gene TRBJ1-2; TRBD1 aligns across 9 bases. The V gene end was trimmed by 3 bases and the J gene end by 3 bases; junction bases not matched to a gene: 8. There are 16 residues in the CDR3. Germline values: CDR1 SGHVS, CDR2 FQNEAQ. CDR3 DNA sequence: TGTGCCAGCAGCTTCGACTCACAGGGGGCCTACTATGGCTACACCTTC. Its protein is CASSFDSQGAYYGYTF.

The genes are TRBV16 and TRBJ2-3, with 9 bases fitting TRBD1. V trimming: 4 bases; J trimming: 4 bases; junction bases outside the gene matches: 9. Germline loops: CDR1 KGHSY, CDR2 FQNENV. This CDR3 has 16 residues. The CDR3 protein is CASSPGNRGLADTQYF. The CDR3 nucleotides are TGTGCCAGCAGCCCTGGAAACAGGGGGCTCGCAGATACGCAGTATTTT.